This T cell receptor beta chain stems from a study of cytomegalovirus exposure and HLA in healthy donors. Study summary: Earlier results showed 90 million to 120 million unique TCR beta sequences derived from approximately 180 million T cells. Findings of the study overall: Several top significant clusters appeared, in a later analysis, to be linked to common viral pathogens.

The CDR3 consists of 16 residues. V trimming: 0 bases; J trimming: 3 bases; junction bases outside the gene matches: 8. Germline values: CDR1 SGHRS, CDR2 YFSETQ. Comments on this clone: Its antigen is as yet unknown.

PCR employed 60 Vbeta and 13 Jbeta primers. Profiled with immunoSEQ multiplex PCR; TCRdb holds only in-frame clones, not every one. The sample shows under 110,000 clones, around 80% of them seen only once. The chain uses TRBV5-1 and TRBJ1-2; 7 bases agree with TRBD1. The receptor was isolated from a woman in her forties or fifties in good health and CMV-seropositive. Sequenced input: PBMCs. The CDR3 region has the DNA TGCGCCAGCAGCTTGGGACGTGGGGACAGTCACTATGGCTACACCTTC. It is translated as CASSLGRGDSHYGYTF.